The 9 T cell receptor beta chains listed next were all sequenced from one sample in a study of cytomegalovirus exposure and HLA in healthy donors. PCR employed 60 Vbeta and 13 Jbeta primers. Profiling relied on immunoSEQ multiplex PCR, and the TCRdb table lists in-frame clones only, not all of them. The sample yields 150,000 to 200,000 clones, about 75% seen once. Sequencing was carried out using PBMCs. Every receptor here comes from a man in his forties in good health and CMV-seropositive.

The gene calls are TRBV2 and TRBJ1-1; possible D gene TRBD1, 6 bases. This CDR3 comprises 13 residues. The V end lost 4 bases, the J end lost 3 bases, and 9 bases lay between the germline ends. The germline V gene has CDR1 SNHLY and CDR2 FYNNEI. The CDR3 DNA follows: TGTGCCAGCAGTGCCGACAGGTACACTGAAGCTTTCTTT. Translation gives CASSADRYTEAFF.

The chain is built from TRBV6-1 and TRBJ2-1; 10 positions agree with TRBD1. The junction had 5 bases not matched to a gene; V was cut back by 2 bases and J by 7 bases. The CDR3 loop spans 15 amino acids. Per the germline V gene, CDR1 is MNHNS and CDR2 is SASEGT. CDR3 bases: TGTGCCAGCAGTGAATGGGACAGGGGTGAAAATGAGCAGTTCTTC. It yields the protein CASSEWDRGENEQFF.

The gene calls are TRBV19 and TRBJ2-6; TRBD1 matches at 7 bases. Germline V gives CDR1 LNHDA, CDR2 SQIVND (reference sequence). The CDR3 has 15 residues. V lost 9 bases to trimming and J lost 0 bases; unmatched junction nucleotides: 5. The CDR3, as DNA: TGTGCCAGAGACAGGGCCGACTCTGGGGCCAACGTCCTGACTTTC. Translating gives CARDRADSGANVLTF.

This clone has only one observation. V is TRBV27 and J is TRBJ2-1; 12 nucleotides align to TRBD2. CDR1 is MNHEY, CDR2 SMNVEV, per germline (reference sequence). This CDR3 is built from 16 residues. V shed 5 bases, J shed 5 bases, and the junction held 7 bases outside the gene matches. The DNA for the CDR3 is TGTGCCAGCAGTCCGAGACTAGCGGGAGCCCACAATGAGCAGTTCTTC. It translates to CASSPRLAGAHNEQFF.

This sequence joins TRBV6-5 and TRBJ2-7; D is ambiguous. Deletions cut 0 bases from V and 4 bases from J, with 7 bases between. The CDR3 consists of 13 residues. From germline, CDR1 is MNHEY and CDR2 SVGAGI. The CDR3 loop is CASSYSRYYEQYF. The CDR3 DNA reads TGTGCCAGCAGTTACTCGAGATATTACGAGCAGTACTTC.

V and J are TRBV19 and TRBJ1-2; 12 bases align to TRBD1. In germline, CDR1 is LNHDA, CDR2 SQIVND (reference sequence). The V gene end was trimmed by 2 bases and the J gene end by 7 bases; junction bases not matched to a gene: 5. This CDR3 is 15 amino acids long. CDR3 sequence: CASSIPGQGAGGYTF. Written as DNA, the CDR3 is TGTGCCAGTAGTATACCGGGACAGGGGGCGGGTGGCTACACCTTC.

This sequence joins TRBV5-5 and TRBJ1-5; TRBD1 agrees at 10 bases. V shed 1 base and J 6 bases; nucleotides not matched to a gene: 1. Germline CDR1 is SGHKS and CDR2 is YYEKEE (reference sequence). The CDR3 contains 14 residues. The CDR3, as DNA: TGTGCCAGCAGCTTGTGGGACAGGGGTCAGCCCCAGCATTTT. It is translated as CASSLWDRGQPQHF.

A single count supports this clone. The V gene is TRBV5-1, the J gene TRBJ1-4; 8 bases are shared with TRBD1. Trimming at V came to 4 bases and at J to 8 bases, leaving 10 bases not matched to a gene. Germline V lookup: CDR1 SGHRS, CDR2 YFSETQ. The CDR3 extends over 15 amino acids. CDR3 coding DNA: TGCGCCAGCAGCGTCTCCGGGACAGGACGCGAAAAACTGTTTTTT. Encoded protein: CASSVSGTGREKLFF.

The chain couples TRBV18 to TRBJ2-1; TRBD2 aligns across 11 bases. The junction had 10 bases not matched to a gene; V was cut back by 3 bases and J by 9 bases. Germline V CDR1 and CDR2: KGHSH, LQKENI. CDR3 length: 16 residues. CDR3: CASSPLIAGGPVEQFF. In DNA, the CDR3 is TGTGCCAGCTCACCCTTAATAGCGGGAGGGCCCGTTGAGCAGTTCTTC.